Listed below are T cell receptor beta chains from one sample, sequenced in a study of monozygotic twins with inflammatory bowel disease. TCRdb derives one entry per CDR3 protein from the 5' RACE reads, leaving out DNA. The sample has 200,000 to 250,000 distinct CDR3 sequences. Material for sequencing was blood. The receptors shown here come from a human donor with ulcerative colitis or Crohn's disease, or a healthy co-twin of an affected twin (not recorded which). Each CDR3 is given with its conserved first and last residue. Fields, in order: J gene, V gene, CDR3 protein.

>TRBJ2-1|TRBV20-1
CSARGERGGFYNEQFF
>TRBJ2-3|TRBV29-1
CSVLGLAGVGRADTQYF
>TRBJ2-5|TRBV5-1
CASSRWVQQETQYF
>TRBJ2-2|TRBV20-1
CSASRQSPGELFF
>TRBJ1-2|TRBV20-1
CSATPGAGGYTF
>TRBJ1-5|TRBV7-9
CASSLGDRGYQPQHF
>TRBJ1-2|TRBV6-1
CASSVEGRGMGYGYTF
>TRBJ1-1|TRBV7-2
CASSLVDWATEAFF
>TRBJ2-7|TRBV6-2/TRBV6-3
CASKSQRAYEQYF
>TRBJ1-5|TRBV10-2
CASSESSPARQPQHF
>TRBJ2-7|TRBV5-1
CASSSSARVDSYEQYF